This T cell receptor beta chain was identified in a study of T cells in Graves' hyperthyroidism and ophthalmopathy. This clonotype was observed at least ten times. Antigen: not known. It was RNA transcripts that yielded the amplified TCR beta CDR3 regions. Researchers ran a first-round RT-PCR on the TCR CDR3 using the HTBI primer set. TCRdb called the multiplex PCR reads again in MiXCR, with one record for every CDR3 protein. The top ten hold under 15% of the sample, which has hundreds of thousands of distinct CDR3 sequences, under 15% seen once. This CDR3 region has 14 residues. The V gene end was trimmed by 5 bases and the J gene end by 9 bases; junction bases not matched to a gene: 6. The study left out patients who had uncontrolled infection, other autoimmune disease, pregnancy or lactation. The diagnostic basis comprised clinical symptoms, serum thyroxine and TRAb, thyroid ultrasound and orbital computed tomography.

Study-level results: Among thyroid clonotypes expanded above 0.001, most also appeared in blood.

The chain recombines TRBV12-3 or TRBV12-4 with TRBJ1-6, with 8 bases aligning to TRBD1. Specimen: blood. The receptor was derived from a man aged 18 to 29 with Graves' ophthalmopathy. Here the CDR3 reads CASSNDRGGSPLHF. In DNA form, the CDR3 reads TGTGCCAGCAGTAATGACAGGGGAGGTTCACCCCTCCACTTT.